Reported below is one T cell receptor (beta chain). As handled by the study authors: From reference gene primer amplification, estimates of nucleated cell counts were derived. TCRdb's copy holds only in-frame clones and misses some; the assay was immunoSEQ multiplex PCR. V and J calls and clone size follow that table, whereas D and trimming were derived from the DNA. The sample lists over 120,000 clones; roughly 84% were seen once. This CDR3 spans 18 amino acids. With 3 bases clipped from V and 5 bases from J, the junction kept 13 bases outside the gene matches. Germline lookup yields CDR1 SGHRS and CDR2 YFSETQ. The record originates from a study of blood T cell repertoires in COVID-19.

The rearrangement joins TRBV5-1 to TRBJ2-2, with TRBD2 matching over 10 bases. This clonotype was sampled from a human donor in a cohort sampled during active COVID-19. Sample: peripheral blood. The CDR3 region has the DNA TGCGCCAGCAGCTACCCAGCGGGAGGGCCCTGGAGGACCGGGGAGCTGTTTTTT. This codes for CASSYPAGGPWRTGELFF.